One and the same sample provided the 14 T cell receptor beta chains below, sequenced in a study of shared clonotypes between healthy human individuals. Assay: immunoSEQ multiplex PCR; the TCRdb copy retains only in-frame clones and omits some. The table records 550,000 to 850,000 clones, 55% to 75% of them present only once. Input material: memory CD4+ T cells sorted from blood. Subset meaning: CD45RA-negative fraction. The receptors derive from a woman aged 30 to 39 in good health.

The chain joins TRBV30 to TRBJ1-5; 12 bases agree with TRBD1. The ends lost 3 bases at V and 2 bases at J; junction bases unmatched: 11. The CDR3 is 18 residues long. CDR1 GTSNPN and CDR2 SVGIG come from the germline V gene (reference sequence). CDR3: CAWSSGTGGLSGNQPQHF. The CDR3 nucleotides are TGTGCCTGGAGCTCCGGGACAGGGGGCTTAAGTGGCAATCAGCCCCAGCATTTT.

The chain couples TRBV5-1 to TRBJ1-3; maybe TRBD1 (5 bases). The CDR3 runs 16 residues. Germline CDR1 is SGHRS and CDR2 is YFSETQ. V shed 3 bases and J shed 0 bases, with 13 bases lying between them. Here the CDR3 DNA reads TGCGCCAGCAGCTGGGGGACCGTGATCTCTGGAAACACCATATATTTT. As protein: CASSWGTVISGNTIYF.

The rearrangement uses TRBV18 and TRBJ1-2, with D maybe TRBD1 (6 bases). The CDR3 contains 14 residues. V dropped 4 bases and J dropped 7 bases, with 16 bases sitting between them. Germline loops: CDR1 KGHSH, CDR2 LQKENI. CDR3 amino acids: CASSRGDKGRGYTF. In DNA form, the CDR3 reads TGTGCCAGCTCACGCGGGGACAAAGGACGTGGCTACACCTTC.

The chain carries TRBV5-1 and TRBJ1-2; tentative D call: TRBD1 (5 bases). CDR3 length: 13 residues. V lost 0 bases, J lost 7 bases, and 10 bases lay in between. Germline V gives CDR1 SGHRS, CDR2 YFSETQ. This CDR3 is CASSLGLQGGYTF. The CDR3 coding sequence is TGCGCCAGCAGCTTGGGACTGCAGGGTGGCTACACCTTC.

V gene TRBV5-1 combines with J gene TRBJ2-5, with 8 bases fitting TRBD2. The germline gives CDR1 SGHRS, CDR2 YFSETQ. The ends lost 0 bases at V and 2 bases at J; junction bases unmatched: 6. The CDR3 consists of 16 residues. CDR3 in DNA: TGCGCCAGCAGCTTGGAAAGCGGGAGCCTACAAGAGACCCAGTACTTC. Translation: CASSLESGSLQETQYF.

This chain links TRBV7-9 with TRBJ2-2, with D possibly being TRBD1 (6 bases). Germline V lookup: CDR1 SEHNR, CDR2 FQNEAQ (reference sequence). The CDR3 is made up of 16 amino acids. V lost 8 bases and J 0 bases, leaving 16 bases between the germline ends. DNA of the CDR3: TGTGCCAGCCCCGACCCAGGGGTGGCGAACACCGGGGAGCTGTTTTTT. Its protein is CASPDPGVANTGELFF.

V gene TRBV18 combines with J gene TRBJ2-7; 7 bases fit TRBD2. Germline trimming cut 3 bases from V and 6 bases from J; bases unmatched to any gene: 11. The CDR3 consists of 15 residues. Germline loops: CDR1 KGHSH, CDR2 LQKENI. Here the CDR3 reads CASSPSRGIAGEQYF. The CDR3 DNA is TGTGCCAGCTCACCTTCGCGGGGGATCGCAGGCGAGCAGTACTTC.

V gene TRBV9 combines with J gene TRBJ2-2; 9 positions agree with TRBD2. The CDR3 loop spans 16 amino acids. Germline V gene data show CDR1 as SGDLS and CDR2 as YYNGEE. After removal of 3 bases from V and 7 bases from J, the junction contained 10 bases not matched to a gene. The CDR3 coding sequence is TGTGCCAGCAGCGGCCGAGGACTAGCGATGGGCGGGGAGCTGTTTTTT. Translating it yields CASSGRGLAMGGELFF.

The chain combines TRBV7-9 with TRBJ2-7; no clear D. CDR1 is SEHNR and CDR2 is FQNEAQ in the germline V gene (reference sequence). V was pared by 2 bases and J by 0 bases, with 14 bases between. The CDR3 is 16 residues long. The CDR3 loop reads CASSLFMFGSSYEQYF. For the CDR3, the DNA is TGTGCCAGCAGCTTATTTATGTTTGGTAGCTCCTACGAGCAGTACTTC. Based on the CDR3 plus reference TRBV7-9 and TRBJ2-7, the full variable domain is DTGVSQNPRHKITKRGQNVTFRCDPISEHNRLYWYRQTLGQGPEFLTYFQNEAQLEKSRLLSDRFSAERPKGSFSTLEIQRTEQGDSAMYLCASSLFMFGSSYEQYFGPGTRLTVT.

The gene calls are TRBV5-1 and TRBJ2-3; a possible D gene is TRBD2 (5 bases). CDR3 size: 14 residues. Germline V gene sequence: CDR1 SGHRS, CDR2 YFSETQ. V was shortened by 5 bases and J by 2 bases, with 12 bases between the two germline ends. The chain's CDR3 is CASRSSSSTDTQYF. CDR3 bases: TGCGCCAGCAGATCTAGCTCATCCACAGATACGCAGTATTTT.

The rearrangement links TRBV2 to TRBJ1-2; 12 positions agree with TRBD1. V lost 5 bases to trimming and J lost 5 bases; unmatched junction nucleotides: 6. CDR3 length: 15 amino acids. From germline, CDR1 is SNHLY and CDR2 FYNNEI. The CDR3 loop reads CASSWGQGAGYGYTF. CDR3 nucleotide sequence: TGTGCCAGCAGTTGGGGACAGGGGGCAGGGTATGGCTACACCTTC.

The genes are TRBV27 and TRBJ2-3, with 11 bases aligning to TRBD2. Germline V lookup: CDR1 MNHEY, CDR2 SMNVEV (reference sequence). CDR3 size: 17 residues. The junction had 10 bases not matched to a gene; V was cut back by 5 bases and J by 3 bases. This CDR3 is CASSDSGRASGTDTQYF. In DNA form, the CDR3 reads TGTGCCAGCAGTGATAGCGGGAGGGCCTCGGGTACAGATACGCAGTATTTT.

This chain joins TRBV14 and TRBJ2-1; TRBD1 agrees at 7 bases. Germline V gene data show CDR1 as SGHDN and CDR2 as FVKESK. There are 18 residues in the CDR3. With 0 bases clipped from V and 1 base from J, the junction kept 9 bases outside the gene matches. The CDR3 protein is CASSQDFRGKKSYNEQFF. DNA for the CDR3: TGTGCCAGCAGCCAAGATTTCAGGGGGAAGAAATCCTACAATGAGCAGTTCTTC.

This clone was counted only a few times. The chain has TRBV9 and TRBJ2-1, with 13 bases aligning to TRBD2. CDR3 length equals 15 residues. Germline lookup yields CDR1 SGDLS and CDR2 YYNGEE. J was trimmed by 8 bases and V by 4 bases; bases with no gene match: 6. The chain's CDR3 is CASSRTSGRAHEQFF. The CDR3 region has the DNA TGTGCCAGCAGCCGAACTAGCGGGAGGGCCCATGAGCAGTTCTTC.